This TCR beta chain was recovered during a study of blood T cells in healthy people across ages. Findings and caveats of the study: Calculation of diversity from one million T cells yielded estimates considered to be underestimates. Donor CMV infection status was unknown, possibly confounding age-related changes in expanded clonotypes.

The V gene lost 1 base and the J gene lost 10 bases, with 9 bases spanning the gap. The CDR3 is made up of 12 amino acids. Alongside a J-beta primer mix, a sample-barcoded 5' primer served in a second PCR lasting roughly 7 to 11 cycles. Each cDNA molecule was tagged by a template-switch adaptor that had 12 random nucleotides. Via MiXCR, TCRdb re-called the 5' RACE reads, giving one row per CDR3 protein. The sample shows some 1,800,000 distinct CDR3 sequences, approximately 40% of them seen only once. For this clonotype: Its target is unknown.

This chain connects TRBV12-3 or TRBV12-4 to TRBJ2-3; no clear D gene. The source material was blood. The clonotype comes from a human donor in good health. CDR3 coding DNA: TGTGCCAGCAGTTTAGTAGACAATGCGCAGTATTTT. It specifies CASSLVDNAQYF.